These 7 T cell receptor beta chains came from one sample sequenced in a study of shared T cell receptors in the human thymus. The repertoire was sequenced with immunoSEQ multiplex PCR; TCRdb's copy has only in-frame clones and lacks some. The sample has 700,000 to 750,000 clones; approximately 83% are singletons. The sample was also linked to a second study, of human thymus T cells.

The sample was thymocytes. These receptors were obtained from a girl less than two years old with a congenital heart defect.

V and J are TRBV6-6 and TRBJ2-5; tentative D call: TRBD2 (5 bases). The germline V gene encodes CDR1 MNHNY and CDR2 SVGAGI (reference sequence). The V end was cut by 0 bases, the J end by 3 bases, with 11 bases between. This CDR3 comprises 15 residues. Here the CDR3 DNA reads TGTGCCAGCAGTTACTCGTTGCGACTAAAAGAGACCCAGTACTTC. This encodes CASSYSLRLKETQYF.

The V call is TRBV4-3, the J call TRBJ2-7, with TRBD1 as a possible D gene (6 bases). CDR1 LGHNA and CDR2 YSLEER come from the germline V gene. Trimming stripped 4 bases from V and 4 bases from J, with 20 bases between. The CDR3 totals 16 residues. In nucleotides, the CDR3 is TGCGCCAGCAGCCCCGCGGATCGAGGGGACAAGTACGAGCAGTACTTC. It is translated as CASSPADRGDKYEQYF.

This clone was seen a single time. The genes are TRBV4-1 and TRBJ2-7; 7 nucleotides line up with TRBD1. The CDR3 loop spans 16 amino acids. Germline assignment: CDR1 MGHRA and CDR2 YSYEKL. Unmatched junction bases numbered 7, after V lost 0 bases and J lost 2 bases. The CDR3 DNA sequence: TGCGCCAGCAGCCAAGACTCGACAGGGTACACCTACGAGCAGTACTTC. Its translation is CASSQDSTGYTYEQYF.

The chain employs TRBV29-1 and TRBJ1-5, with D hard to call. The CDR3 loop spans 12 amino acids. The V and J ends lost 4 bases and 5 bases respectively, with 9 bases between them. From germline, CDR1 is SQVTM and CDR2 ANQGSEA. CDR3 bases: TGCAGCGTTGGAGTGGAGGATCAGCCCCAGCATTTT. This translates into CSVGVEDQPQHF.

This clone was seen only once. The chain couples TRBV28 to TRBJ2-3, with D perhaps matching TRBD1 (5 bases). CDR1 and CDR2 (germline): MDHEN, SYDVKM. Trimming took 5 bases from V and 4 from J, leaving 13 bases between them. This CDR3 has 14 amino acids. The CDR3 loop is CASSVQGRSDTQYF. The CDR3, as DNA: TGTGCCAGCAGTGTGCAGGGTCGGTCAGATACGCAGTATTTT.

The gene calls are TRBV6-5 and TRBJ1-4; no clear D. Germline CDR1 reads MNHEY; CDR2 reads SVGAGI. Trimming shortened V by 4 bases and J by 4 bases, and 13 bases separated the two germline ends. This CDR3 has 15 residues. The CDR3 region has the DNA TGTGCCAGCAGTTTCCGACATGGAGGTAATGAAAAACTGTTTTTT. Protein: CASSFRHGGNEKLFF.

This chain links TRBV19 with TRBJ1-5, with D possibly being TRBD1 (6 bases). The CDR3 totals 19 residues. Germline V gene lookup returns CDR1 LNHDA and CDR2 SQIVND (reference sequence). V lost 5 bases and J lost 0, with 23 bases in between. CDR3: CASSPLDSLRTYSNQPQHF. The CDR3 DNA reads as TGTGCCAGTAGTCCTCTGGACAGCTTAAGAACCTATAGCAATCAGCCCCAGCATTTT.